Below are 15 T cell receptor beta chains sequenced from a single sample in a study of blood T cells in healthy people across ages (dated by TCRdb to about 2015). Receptors were amplified or captured by 5' RACE. A second PCR of about 7 to 12 cycles was run with a J-beta primer mix and a sample-barcoded 5' primer. TCRdb reprocessed the public reads (quality trimming at Q25 with fastp, clone calling with MiXCR) and kept in-frame beta chains. When rows share a CDR3 protein, they turn into one entry using the most common DNA and genes. The sample has 1.8 million or so distinct CDR3 sequences on record, 39% of them singletons. In total, the top ten clones hold 23% of the sample. The sequencing sample was made of blood. These receptors originate from a human donor in good health.

This chain uses TRBV23-1 with TRBJ2-3, with D possibly matching TRBD2 (6 bases). TRBV23-1 qualifies as an ORF whose function is uncertain. V lost 2 bases and J lost 1, with 10 bases in between. CDR3 length equals 15 residues. CDR3 sequence reads: CASSQRGLRTDTQYF. CDR3 in DNA: TGCGCCAGCAGTCAACGGGGACTTCGCACAGATACGCAGTATTTT.

As DNA, the CDR3 is TGCAGTGCTAGTGGTGGCGGATCCTACGAGCAGTACTTC. It encodes CSASGGGSYEQYF. This chain joins TRBV20-1 and TRBJ2-7; D unresolved. V was pared by 3 bases and J by 1 base, with 10 bases between. In germline, CDR1 is DFQATT, CDR2 SNEGSKA (reference sequence). The CDR3 extends over 13 amino acids.

This chain connects TRBV12-5 to TRBJ1-2; D not resolved. Trimming left V 6 bases short and J 6 bases short, with 5 bases between. This CDR3 has 10 residues. The V gene's germline CDR1 is LGHNT and CDR2 FRNRAP. DNA for the CDR3: TGTGCTAGTGGCCCAAATGGCTACACCTTC. This gives the protein CASGPNGYTF.

This clonotype showed up just a few times. This chain joins TRBV7-2 and TRBJ2-3; possible D gene TRBD1, 6 bases. V gave up 2 bases and J gave up 4 bases, with 16 bases separating them. This CDR3 is 16 amino acids long. Per germline, CDR1 SGHTA and CDR2 FQGNSA. The CDR3 sequence is CASSLSLNRESDTQYF. CDR3 nucleotide sequence: TGTGCCAGCAGCTTAAGTTTGAACAGGGAATCAGATACGCAGTATTTT.

With respect to this clonotype: Sequence at one end of the junction differs from germline and may be a read error. This chain links TRBV5-5 with TRBJ1-5; D remains unclear. Germline CDR1 is SGHKS and CDR2 is YYEKEE (reference sequence). The CDR3 covers 16 residues. CDR3 DNA: TGTGCCAGCAGCTTAGGGTCGGCCAACTTTGGGCAGCCCCAGCAGTTT. This encodes CASSLGSANFGQPQQF. Variable domain in full (rest from reference TRBV5-5 and TRBJ1-5): DAGVTQSPTHLIKTRGQQVTLRCSPISGHKSVSWYQQVLGQGPQFIFQYYEKEERGRGNFPDRFSARQFPNYSSELNVNALLLGDSALYLCASSLGSANFGQPQQFGDGTRLSIL.

The chain has TRBV29-1 and TRBJ2-1; D gene uncertain. Germline V gene data show CDR1 as SQVTM and CDR2 as ANQGSEA. Trimming took 3 bases from V and 7 from J, leaving 13 bases between them. The CDR3 runs to 13 residues. The CDR3 DNA reads as TGCAGCGTTGAGGCGGCAAGATGGAATGAGCAGTTCTTC. This gives the protein CSVEAARWNEQFF.

This clonotype was observed a few times. The V call is TRBV6-6, the J call TRBJ2-3; D gene ambiguous. Germline lookup yields CDR1 MNHNY and CDR2 SVGAGI (reference sequence). This CDR3 is built from 15 residues. V shed 2 bases and J shed 0 bases, with 9 bases lying between them. DNA for the CDR3: TGTGCCAGCAGTTACAGGACCCCTAGCACAGATACGCAGTATTTT. Protein product: CASSYRTPSTDTQYF.

The rearrangement uses TRBV12-3 or TRBV12-4 and TRBJ2-7; D perhaps matches TRBD2 (7 bases). CDR3 size: 15 residues. With 3 bases removed from V and 3 bases from J, the gap between germline ends came to 15 bases. CDR3 in amino acids: CASSFGGRTYYEQYF. In DNA form, the CDR3 reads TGTGCCAGCAGTTTCGGGGGGCGCACCTACTACGAGCAGTACTTC.

The J gene is TRBJ2-5, the V gene TRBV5-6; 9 bases fit TRBD1. CDR3 length equals 16 residues. Germline CDR1 reads SGHDT; CDR2 reads YYEEEE. Trimming removed 3 bases from V and 11 bases from J; junction bases left unmatched: 17. The CDR3 sequence: CASSYVVQGASREQYF. The CDR3 region has the DNA TGTGCCAGCAGCTATGTAGTACAGGGGGCTTCTCGGGAGCAGTACTTC.

With regard to this clonotype: A read error may produce the germline difference seen at one junction end. This rearrangement joins TRBV7-9 to TRBJ1-2; D unclear. The germline CDR1 and CDR2 sequences are SEHNR and FQNEAQ (reference sequence). The CDR3 loop spans 12 amino acids. The CDR3, as DNA: TGTACCAGCAGCTTAGGGATGGCTGGCTACACCTTC. It translates to CTSSLGMAGYTF. Full variable domain (outside the CDR3, taken from reference TRBV7-9 and TRBJ1-2): DTGVSQNPRHKITKRGQNVTFRCDPISEHNRLYWYRQTLGQGPEFLTYFQNEAQLEKSRLLSDRFSAERPKGSFSTLEIQRTEQGDSAMYLCTSSLGMAGYTFGSGTRLTVV.

In this sample, this clonotype turned up a few times. One end of the junction varies from germline; a read error may be responsible. This rearrangement joins TRBV7-2 to TRBJ1-5; tentative D call: TRBD1 (5 bases). CDR3 length: 14 residues. CDR1 SGHTA and CDR2 FQGNSA come from the germline V gene. For the CDR3, the DNA is TGCGCCAGCAGCTTAGGTCTACTGGGGCCGCCCCAGCATTTT. Its protein is CASSLGLLGPPQHF.

The J gene is TRBJ1-1, the V gene TRBV12-3 or TRBV12-4, with TRBD1 as a possible D gene (5 bases). V was cut by 5 bases and J by 10 bases, with 17 bases left in between. The CDR3 loop spans 13 amino acids. The CDR3 loop reads CASSTIVGEVAFF. The CDR3 bases are TGTGCCAGCAGTACAATAGTGGGGGAGGTAGCTTTCTTT.

This clonotype has more than one count but fewer than ten. The chain has TRBV12-5 and TRBJ2-1; a possible D gene is TRBD1 (6 bases). The ends were cut back, 0 bases at V and 2 bases at J, with 20 bases in the middle. Germline V gene lookup returns CDR1 LGHNT and CDR2 FRNRAP. CDR3 size: 19 residues. The CDR3 sequence is CASGLVLGTPGSAYNEQFF. The DNA of the CDR3 is TGTGCTAGTGGTTTGGTACTGGGGACACCAGGCTCAGCCTACAATGAGCAGTTCTTC.

This chain uses TRBV27 with TRBJ1-1; unclear D gene. Trimming took 5 bases from V and 0 from J, leaving 10 bases between them. The CDR3 is 14 residues long. Germline-derived CDR1 and CDR2 are MNHEY and SMNVEV (reference sequence). For the CDR3, the DNA is TGTGCCAGCAGTCAATTCAATATGAACACTGAAGCTTTCTTT. Protein sequence: CASSQFNMNTEAFF.

This clonotype was counted a single time. V is TRBV6-6 and J is TRBJ2-4, with 10 bases identical to TRBD2. The closer fit of TRBJ2-7 to the DNA end suggests the J call may be wrong. CDR1 is MNHNY, CDR2 SVGAGI, per germline (reference sequence). The CDR3 has 15 residues. The CDR3, as DNA: TGTGCCAGCAGGATGTCTCCTAGCGGGGGCTACGAGCAGTACTTC. Translating gives CASRMSPSGGYEQYF.